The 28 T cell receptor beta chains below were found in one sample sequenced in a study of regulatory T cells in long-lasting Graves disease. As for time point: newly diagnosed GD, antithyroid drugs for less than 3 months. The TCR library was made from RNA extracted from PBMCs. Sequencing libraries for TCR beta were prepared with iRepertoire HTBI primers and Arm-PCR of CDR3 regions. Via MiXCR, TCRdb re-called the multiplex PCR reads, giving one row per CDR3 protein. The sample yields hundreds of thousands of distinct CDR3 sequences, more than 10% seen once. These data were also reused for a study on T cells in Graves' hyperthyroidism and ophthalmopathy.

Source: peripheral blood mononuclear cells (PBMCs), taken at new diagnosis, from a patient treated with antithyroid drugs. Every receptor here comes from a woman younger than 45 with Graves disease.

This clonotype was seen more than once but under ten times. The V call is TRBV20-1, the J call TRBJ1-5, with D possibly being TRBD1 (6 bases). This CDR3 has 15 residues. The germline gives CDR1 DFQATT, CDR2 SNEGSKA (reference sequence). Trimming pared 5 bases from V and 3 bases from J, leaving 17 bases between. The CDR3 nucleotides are TGCAGTGCTCGATCAGGGGTCCACCCCAATCAGCCCCAGCATTTT. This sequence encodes CSARSGVHPNQPQHF.

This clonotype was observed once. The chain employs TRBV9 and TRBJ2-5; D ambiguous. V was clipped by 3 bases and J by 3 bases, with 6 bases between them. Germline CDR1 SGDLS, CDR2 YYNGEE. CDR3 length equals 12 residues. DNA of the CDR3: TGTGCCAGCAGCGGACCCAAAGAGACCCAGTACTTC. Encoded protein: CASSGPKETQYF.

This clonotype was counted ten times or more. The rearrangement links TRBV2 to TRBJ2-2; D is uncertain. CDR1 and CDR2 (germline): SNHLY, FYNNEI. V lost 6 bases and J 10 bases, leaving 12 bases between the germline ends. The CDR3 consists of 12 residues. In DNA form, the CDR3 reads TGTGCCAGCAGGGTAGGATCGGCGGAGCTGTTTTTT. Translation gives CASRVGSAELFF.

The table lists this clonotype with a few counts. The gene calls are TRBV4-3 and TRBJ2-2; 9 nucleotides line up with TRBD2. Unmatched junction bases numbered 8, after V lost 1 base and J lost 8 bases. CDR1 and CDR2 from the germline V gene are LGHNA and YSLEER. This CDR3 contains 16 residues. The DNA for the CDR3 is TGCGCCAGCAGCCAAGGTCCGGGACTAGCTGAAGGGGAGCTGTTTTTT. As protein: CASSQGPGLAEGELFF.

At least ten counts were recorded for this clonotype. The DNA of the CDR3 is TGCAGTGCTACAGACCCATTTGGCACAGATACGCAGTATTTT. Translated: CSATDPFGTDTQYF. V is TRBV20-1 and J is TRBJ2-3; D remains unclear. The CDR3 is 14 amino acids. Germline V CDR1 and CDR2: DFQATT, SNEGSKA (reference sequence). The ends were cut back, 4 bases at V and 1 base at J, with 12 bases in the middle.

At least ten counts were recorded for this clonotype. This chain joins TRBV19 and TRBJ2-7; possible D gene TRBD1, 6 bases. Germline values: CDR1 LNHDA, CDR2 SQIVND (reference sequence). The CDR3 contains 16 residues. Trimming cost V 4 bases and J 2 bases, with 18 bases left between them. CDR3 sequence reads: CASSTRPGHPAYEQYF. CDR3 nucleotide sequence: TGTGCCAGTAGTACCCGACCGGGACACCCCGCCTACGAGCAGTACTTC.

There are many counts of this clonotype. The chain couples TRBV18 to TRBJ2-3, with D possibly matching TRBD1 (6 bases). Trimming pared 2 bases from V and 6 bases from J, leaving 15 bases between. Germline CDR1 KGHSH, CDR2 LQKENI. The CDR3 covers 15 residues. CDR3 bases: TGTGCCAGCTCACCATGGACAGCAGGCTCCGATACGCAGTATTTT. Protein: CASSPWTAGSDTQYF.

The CDR3, as DNA: TGCAGTGCTCGACCTATGGGGGGAAACACCATATATTTT. As protein: CSARPMGGNTIYF. The rearrangement uses TRBV20-1 and TRBJ1-3; D gene ambiguous. The V gene's germline CDR1 is DFQATT and CDR2 SNEGSKA (reference sequence). This CDR3 spans 13 amino acids. V lost 5 bases to trimming and J lost 4 bases, with 12 bases between them.

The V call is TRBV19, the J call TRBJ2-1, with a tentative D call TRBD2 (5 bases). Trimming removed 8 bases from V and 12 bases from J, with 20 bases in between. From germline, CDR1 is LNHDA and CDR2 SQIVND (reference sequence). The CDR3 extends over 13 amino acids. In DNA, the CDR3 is TGTGCCAGTTCTTATAAGGGAGTAGCTCGGCAGTTCTTC. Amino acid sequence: CASSYKGVARQFF.

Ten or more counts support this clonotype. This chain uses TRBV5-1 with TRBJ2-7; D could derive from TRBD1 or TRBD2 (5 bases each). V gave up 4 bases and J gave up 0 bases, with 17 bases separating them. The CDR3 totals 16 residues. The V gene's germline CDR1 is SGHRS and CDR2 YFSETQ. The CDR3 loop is CASSKGTVLYSYEQYF. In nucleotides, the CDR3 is TGCGCCAGCAGCAAAGGGACCGTCTTATACTCCTACGAGCAGTACTTC.

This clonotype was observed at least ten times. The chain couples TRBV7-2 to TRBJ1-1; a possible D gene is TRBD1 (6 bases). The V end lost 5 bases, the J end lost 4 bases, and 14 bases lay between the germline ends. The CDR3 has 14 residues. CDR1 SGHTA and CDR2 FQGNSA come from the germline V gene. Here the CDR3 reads CASSDFGTFTEAFF. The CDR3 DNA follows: TGTGCCAGCAGCGACTTCGGGACATTCACTGAAGCTTTCTTT. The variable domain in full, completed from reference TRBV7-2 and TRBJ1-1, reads GAGVSQSPSNKVTEKGKDVELRCDPISGHTALYWYRQSLGQGLEFLIYFQGNSAPDKSGLPSDRFSAERTGGSVSTLTIQRTQQEDSAVYLCASSDFGTFTEAFFGQGTRLTVV.

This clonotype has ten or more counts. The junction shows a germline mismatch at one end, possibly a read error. The CDR3 coding sequence is TGTGCCAGCAGCCAAGTTGAGACAGGACAGAACCTTTCCTTC. Encoded protein: CASSQVETGQNLSF. J is TRBJ2-7 and V is TRBV4-2, with D maybe TRBD1 (6 bases). Germline CDR1 and CDR2: LGHNA and YNFKEQ. This CDR3 comprises 14 residues.

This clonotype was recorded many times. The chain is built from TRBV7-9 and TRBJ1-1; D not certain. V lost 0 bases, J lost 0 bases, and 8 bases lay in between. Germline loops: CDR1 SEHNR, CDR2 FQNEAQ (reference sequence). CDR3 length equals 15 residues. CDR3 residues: CASSLAFRLNTEAFF. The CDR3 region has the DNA TGTGCCAGCAGCTTAGCGTTTCGCTTGAACACTGAAGCTTTCTTT.

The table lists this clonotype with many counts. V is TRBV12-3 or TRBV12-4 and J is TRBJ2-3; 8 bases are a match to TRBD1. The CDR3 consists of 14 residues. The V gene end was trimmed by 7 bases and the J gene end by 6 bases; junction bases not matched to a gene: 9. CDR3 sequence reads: CASTKDRAGDTQYF. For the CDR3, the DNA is TGTGCCAGCACGAAGGACAGGGCGGGGGATACGCAGTATTTT.

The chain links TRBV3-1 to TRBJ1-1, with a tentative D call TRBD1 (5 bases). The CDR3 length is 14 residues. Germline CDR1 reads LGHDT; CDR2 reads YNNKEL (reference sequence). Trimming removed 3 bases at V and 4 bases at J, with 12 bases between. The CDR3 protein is CASSHPDIGTEAFF. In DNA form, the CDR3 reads TGTGCCAGCAGCCACCCGGACATCGGCACTGAAGCTTTCTTT. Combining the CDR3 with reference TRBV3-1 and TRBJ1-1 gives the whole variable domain DTAVSQTPKYLVTQMGNDKSIKCEQNLGHDTMYWYKQDSKKFLKIMFSYNNKELIINETVPNRFSPKSPDKAHLNLHINSLELGDSAVYFCASSHPDIGTEAFFGQGTRLTVV.

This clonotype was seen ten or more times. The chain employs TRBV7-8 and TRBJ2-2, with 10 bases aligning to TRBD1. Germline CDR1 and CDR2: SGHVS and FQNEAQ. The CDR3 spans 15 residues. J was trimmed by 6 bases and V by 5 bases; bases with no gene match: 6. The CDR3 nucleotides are TGTGCCAGCAGCACCGGGACAGGGGTATCCGGGGAGCTGTTTTTT. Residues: CASSTGTGVSGELFF.

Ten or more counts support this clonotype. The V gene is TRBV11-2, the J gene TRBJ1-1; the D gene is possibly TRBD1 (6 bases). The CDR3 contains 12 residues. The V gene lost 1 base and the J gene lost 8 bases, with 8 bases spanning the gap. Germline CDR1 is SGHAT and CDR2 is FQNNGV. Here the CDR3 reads CASSLGDREAFF. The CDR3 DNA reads TGTGCCAGCAGCTTAGGAGACAGGGAAGCTTTCTTT.

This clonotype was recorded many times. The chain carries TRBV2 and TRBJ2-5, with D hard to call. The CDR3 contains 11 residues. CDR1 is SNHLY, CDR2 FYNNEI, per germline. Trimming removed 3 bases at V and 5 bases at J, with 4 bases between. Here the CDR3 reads CASSEVETQYF. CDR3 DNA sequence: TGTGCCAGCAGTGAGGTCGAGACCCAGTACTTC.

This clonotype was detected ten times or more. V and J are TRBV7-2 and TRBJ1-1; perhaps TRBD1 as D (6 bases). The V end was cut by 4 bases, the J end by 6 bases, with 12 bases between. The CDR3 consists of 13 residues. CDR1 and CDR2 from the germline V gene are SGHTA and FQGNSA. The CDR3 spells CASSSYRDAEAFF. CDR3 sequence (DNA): TGTGCCAGCAGCTCTTACAGGGATGCTGAAGCTTTCTTT.

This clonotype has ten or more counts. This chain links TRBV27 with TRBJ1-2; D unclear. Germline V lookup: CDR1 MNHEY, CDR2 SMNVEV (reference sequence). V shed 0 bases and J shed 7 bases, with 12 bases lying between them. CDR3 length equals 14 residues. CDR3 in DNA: TGTGCCAGCAGTTTATCGGGCGGGAAGGGTGGCTACACCTTC. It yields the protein CASSLSGGKGGYTF.

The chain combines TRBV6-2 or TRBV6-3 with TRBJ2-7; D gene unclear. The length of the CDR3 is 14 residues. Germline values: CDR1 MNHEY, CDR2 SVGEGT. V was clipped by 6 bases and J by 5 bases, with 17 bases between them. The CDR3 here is CASRVARYDHEQYF. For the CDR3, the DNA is TGTGCCAGCAGGGTGGCCAGGTACGACCACGAGCAGTACTTC.

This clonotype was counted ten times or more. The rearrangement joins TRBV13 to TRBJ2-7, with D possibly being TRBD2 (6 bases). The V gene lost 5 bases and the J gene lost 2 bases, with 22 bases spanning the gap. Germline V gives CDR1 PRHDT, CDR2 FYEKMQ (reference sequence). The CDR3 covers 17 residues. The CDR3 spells CASSPSLGGRFPYEQYF. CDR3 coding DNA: TGTGCCAGCAGCCCGTCCCTGGGGGGACGTTTCCCCTACGAGCAGTACTTC.

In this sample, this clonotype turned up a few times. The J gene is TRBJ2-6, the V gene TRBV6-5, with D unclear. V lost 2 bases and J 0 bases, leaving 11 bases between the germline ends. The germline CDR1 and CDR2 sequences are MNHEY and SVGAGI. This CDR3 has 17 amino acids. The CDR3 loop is CASSYTGRPSGANVLTF. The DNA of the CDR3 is TGTGCCAGCAGTTACACTGGAAGGCCCTCTGGGGCCAACGTCCTGACTTTC.

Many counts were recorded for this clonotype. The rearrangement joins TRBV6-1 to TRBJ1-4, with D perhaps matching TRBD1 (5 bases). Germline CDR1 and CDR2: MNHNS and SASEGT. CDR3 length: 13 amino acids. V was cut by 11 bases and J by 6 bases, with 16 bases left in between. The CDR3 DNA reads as TGTGCCGGATCTTCAGGGATTTATGAAAAACTGTTTTTT. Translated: CAGSSGIYEKLFF.

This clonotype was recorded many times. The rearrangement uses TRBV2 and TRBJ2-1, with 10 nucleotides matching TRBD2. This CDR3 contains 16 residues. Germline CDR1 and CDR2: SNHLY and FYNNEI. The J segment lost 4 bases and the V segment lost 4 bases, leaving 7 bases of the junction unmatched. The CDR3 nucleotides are TGTGCCAGCAGTGGGGCCGGGACTAGCGCATACAATGAGCAGTTCTTC. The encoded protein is CASSGAGTSAYNEQFF.

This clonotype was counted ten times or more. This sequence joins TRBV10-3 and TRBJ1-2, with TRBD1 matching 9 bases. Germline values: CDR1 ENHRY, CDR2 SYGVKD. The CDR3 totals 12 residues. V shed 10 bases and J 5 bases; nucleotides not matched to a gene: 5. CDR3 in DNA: TGTGCCACTGGACAGGGGCCATATGGCTACACCTTC. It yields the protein CATGQGPYGYTF.

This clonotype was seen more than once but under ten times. The CDR3 sequence: CASSLGGGGNSPLHF. The CDR3 nucleotides read TGTGCCAGCAGCTTGGGTGGGGGAGGTAATTCACCCCTCCACTTT. V gene TRBV5-5 combines with J gene TRBJ1-6; D perhaps matches TRBD1 (5 bases). CDR1 and CDR2 (germline): SGHKS, YYEKEE (reference sequence). The CDR3 totals 15 residues. V dropped 0 bases and J dropped 6 bases, with 10 bases sitting between them.

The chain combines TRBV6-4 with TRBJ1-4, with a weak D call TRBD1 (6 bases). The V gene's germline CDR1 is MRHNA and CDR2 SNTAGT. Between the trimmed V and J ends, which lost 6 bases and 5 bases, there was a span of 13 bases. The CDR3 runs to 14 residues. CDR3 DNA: TGTGCCAGCAGCTTACAGGGACCAAATGAAAAACTGTTTTTT. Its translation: CASSLQGPNEKLFF.